These 12 T cell receptor beta chains were sequenced from one sample in a study of CD8 T cells in ankylosing spondylitis. General study points: What appeared characteristic of ankylosing spondylitis blood was a TCR beta motif of fewer than ten highly homologous variants.

TCRdb reprocessed the 5' RACE reads with MiXCR, giving one entry per CDR3 protein. The profile shows 470,000 or so distinct CDR3 sequences, 25% to 30% of them singletons. No antigen has been assigned to these receptors. What was sequenced was blood, either unsorted or a sorted T cell fraction (not recorded which). All receptors come from a male donor with ankylosing spondylitis.

DNA of the CDR3: TGCAGTGCTGCGGGACTAGCGGGAGAAACATCATACGAGCAGTACTTC. Translated: CSAAGLAGETSYEQYF. The J gene is TRBJ2-7, the V gene TRBV20-1; 14 bases agree with TRBD2. Germline lookup yields CDR1 DFQATT and CDR2 SNEGSKA (reference sequence). The CDR3 is made up of 16 amino acids. With V trimmed by 5 bases and J by 4 bases, 10 bases remained unmatched.

This clonotype was seen a few times. This chain connects TRBV5-1 to TRBJ1-1, with 8 bases aligning to TRBD1. CDR3 length: 14 residues. CDR1 is SGHRS, CDR2 YFSETQ, per germline. The V gene end was trimmed by 1 base and the J gene end by 8 bases; junction bases not matched to a gene: 7. For the CDR3, the DNA is TGCGCCAGCAGCTTGCCGCAGGGGGCCCCCGAAGCTTTCTTT. Protein product: CASSLPQGAPEAFF.

This clonotype was found a few times. The V call is TRBV29-1, the J call TRBJ2-1; TRBD2 matches 11 bases. After removal of 5 bases from V and 0 bases from J, the junction contained 0 bases not matched to a gene. The V gene's germline CDR1 is SQVTM and CDR2 ANQGSEA. The CDR3 sequence is 14 residues long. In DNA, the CDR3 is TGCAGCGTTACTAGCGGGAGCTCCTACAATGAGCAGTTCTTC. This translates into CSVTSGSSYNEQFF.

V usage is TRBV24-1 and J usage is TRBJ2-5; TRBD1 matches at 7 bases. With 3 bases clipped from V and 2 bases from J, the junction kept 8 bases outside the gene matches. Per the germline V gene, CDR1 is KGHDR and CDR2 is SFDVKD. CDR3 length: 16 amino acids. CDR3 nucleotides: TGTGCCACCAGTGATCGACAGGGAAGGCCGCAAGAGACCCAGTACTTC. Amino acids: CATSDRQGRPQETQYF.

The CDR3 here is CASSGTANAVFMNTEAFF. The CDR3 region has the DNA TGTGCCAGCAGCGGGACAGCCAATGCGGTTTTTATGAACACTGAAGCTTTCTTT. V usage is TRBV3-1 and J usage is TRBJ1-1; the match to TRBD1 covers 7 bases. J was trimmed by 0 bases and V by 5 bases; bases with no gene match: 15. Germline CDR1 reads LGHDT; CDR2 reads YNNKEL (reference sequence). The CDR3 has 18 residues.

The chain joins TRBV7-2 to TRBJ2-1, with D possibly matching TRBD2 (5 bases). V was pared by 5 bases and J by 0 bases, with 14 bases between. Germline V gene lookup returns CDR1 SGHTA and CDR2 FQGNSA. This CDR3 is built from 16 residues. The CDR3 region has the DNA TGTGCCAGCAGCCCGTTGAGGGATCTCTCCTACAATGAGCAGTTCTTC. This sequence encodes CASSPLRDLSYNEQFF.

This clonotype showed up just a few times. This sequence joins TRBV10-3 and TRBJ1-2; a possible D gene is TRBD1 (5 bases). Germline V gene sequence: CDR1 ENHRY, CDR2 SYGVKD. The CDR3 is 15 residues long. Trimming removed 5 bases at V and 0 bases at J, with 13 bases between. CDR3 DNA: TGTGCCATCAGTTTGTCGACAGCCTCTAACTATGGCTACACCTTC. Its translation is CAISLSTASNYGYTF.

In its sample, this clonotype was seen a few times. The chain employs TRBV7-6 and TRBJ2-3; 13 bases are a match to TRBD2. The germline V gene has CDR1 SGHVS and CDR2 FNYEAQ. The CDR3 is 16 residues long. The ends lost 5 bases at V and 5 bases at J; junction bases unmatched: 7. Here the CDR3 DNA reads TGTGCCAGCAGCCCGAGGACTAGCGGGAGTCAAGATACGCAGTATTTT. It encodes CASSPRTSGSQDTQYF.

The chain uses TRBV12-3 or TRBV12-4 and TRBJ1-2; TRBD1 might be the D (6 bases). The length of the CDR3 is 13 residues. Deletions cut 3 bases from V and 7 bases from J, with 12 bases between. The CDR3 coding sequence is TGTGCCAGCAGTTTCGGGGGGGCTGGTGGCTACACCTTC. Residues: CASSFGGAGGYTF.

This chain connects TRBV29-1 to TRBJ2-3; D gene uncertain. Between the trimmed V and J ends, which lost 0 bases and 4 bases, there was a span of 5 bases. This CDR3 is built from 12 residues. Germline CDR1 SQVTM, CDR2 ANQGSEA. The CDR3 region has the DNA TGCAGCGTTGAAGATCCCCCAGATACGCAGTATTTT. It is translated as CSVEDPPDTQYF.

This clonotype has a handful of counts. V is TRBV4-1 and J is TRBJ2-1; 8 bases are a match to TRBD1. Germline CDR1 is MGHRA and CDR2 is YSYEKL. The CDR3 runs to 15 residues. The V and J ends lost 0 bases and 8 bases, in that order; junction bases with no gene match: 6. This CDR3 is CASSQDSRGRDEQFF. The CDR3 nucleotides are TGCGCCAGCAGCCAAGATAGCAGGGGGCGCGATGAGCAGTTCTTC.

The gene calls are TRBV11-3 and TRBJ2-7, with D uncertain. V was cut by 1 base and J by 3 bases, with 7 bases left in between. The germline V gene has CDR1 SGHNT and CDR2 YENEEA. The CDR3 loop spans 13 amino acids. The DNA of the CDR3 is TGTGCCAGCAGCTTAGGTTATGGCTACGAGCAGTACGTC. Its translation is CASSLGYGYEQYV.